This T cell receptor beta chain appears in the sequencing data of a study of T cell repertoires in cytomegalovirus infection (dated by TCRdb to about 2019). The study in broad terms: Alongside well-studied HLA-B-restricted epitopes, the peptide stimulations were aimed at recently identified HLA-C-restricted CMV epitopes, whose presentation resists viral immunomodulation. Donor HLA type was relevant to the analysis, because carriage of CMV infection together with the matching HLA type was indicated by public TCR beta signatures.

The meaning of the sample's treatment or condition label: in vitro stimulation with specific CMV peptide epitopes to enrich CMV-specific T cells. The data were produced on an Illumina HiSeq 1500. TCRdb trimmed the raw reads at Q25, called clones with MiXCR and kept productive beta chains. Rows merge per CDR3 protein into single entries with the most common DNA and genes. The sample table shows about 830,000 distinct CDR3 sequences, and approximately 32% are seen once. The ten largest clones add up to over 10% of the sample. This clonotype appeared a few times. Its target antigen remains unknown. Base quality data are lacking; no much larger clone is found one base away. Study-wide findings and limitations: In the ex vivo response, HLA-C-restricted CMV-specific TCR beta clonotypes were dominant, and in two of eight donors the single most frequent clonotype came from this HLA-C-restricted group. In both this cohort and an independent roughly 350-donor cohort, the cumulative frequency of public TCR beta family members distinguished carriers of CMV infection plus the relevant HLA type.

The sequenced sample was cultured CD8+ T cells from PBMCs, obtained from culture after CMV antigen stimulation. The receptor comes from a human donor in good health (CMV status not recorded). Some clones in this sample may be carry-over from other donors' samples.

In nucleotides, the sequence is TGTGCCAGCAGTTTATCTGCCTACATGGCAGCAGATACGCAGTATTTT. This gives the protein CASSLSAYMAADTQYF. Recombination linked TRBV27 to TRBJ2-3; the D gene is not confidently resolved. Trimming removed 0 bases from V and 4 bases from J, leaving 14 bases between the germline ends. Looking up the germline V gene (reference sequence) yields CDR1 MNHEY and CDR2 SMNVEV. The CDR3, cysteine through phenylalanine, is 16 amino acids long. This entry keeps only the CDR3 DNA: 48 bases, framed from base 1.